One sample yielded the 25 T cell receptor beta chains listed below, sequenced in a study of CD8+ T cells in alopecia areata. Treatment meaning: oral pan-JAK inhibitor, 5-10 mg twice daily. In each case, RNA was isolated and then reverse transcribed into cDNA as the sequencing template. Assay used: immunoSEQ multiplex PCR; TCRdb lists only in-frame clones, some missing. The sample shows 150,000 to 200,000 clones, around 59% of them seen only once. This material consisted of CD4+ T cells sorted from blood, taken at week 24, from a patient treated with tofacitinib. These receptors came from a human donor with alopecia areata.

DNA of the CDR3: TGTGCCAGCAGTGAATCAGGGACAGCGGGAGGTGAGCAGTTCTTC. Amino acid sequence: CASSESGTAGGEQFF. The rearrangement links TRBV25-1 to TRBJ2-1, with 9 bases matching TRBD2. V shed 1 base, J shed 9 bases, and the junction held 7 bases outside the gene matches. Germline V gene lookup returns CDR1 MGHDK and CDR2 SYGVNS. The CDR3 has 15 residues.

The V gene is TRBV14, the J gene TRBJ2-1; D not certain. The CDR3 sequence is 16 residues long. Trimming shortened V by 3 bases and J by 0 bases, and 12 bases separated the two germline ends. Germline V gene sequence: CDR1 SGHDN, CDR2 FVKESK. DNA of the CDR3: TGTGCCAGCAGCCAGGTGCCGGGCAGCTCCTACAATGAGCAGTTCTTC. This encodes CASSQVPGSSYNEQFF. Supplemented by reference TRBV14 and TRBJ2-1, the full variable domain reads EAGVTQFPSHSVIEKGQTVTLRCDPISGHDNLYWYRRVMGKEIKFLLHFVKESKQDESGMPNNRFLAERTGGTYSTLKVQPAELEDSGVYFCASSQVPGSSYNEQFFGPGTRLTVL.

This clone was found a few times. The gene calls are TRBV5-1 and TRBJ2-4; 9 bases are shared with TRBD1. CDR3 size: 14 residues. Unmatched junction bases numbered 4, after V lost 4 bases and J lost 5 bases. Per germline, CDR1 SGHRS and CDR2 YFSETQ. For the CDR3, the DNA is TGCGCCAGCAGCCGCACAGGGGGCGAAAACATTCAGTACTTC. Protein: CASSRTGGENIQYF.

The CDR3 sequence: CATRTGLAGASYEQYF. In DNA, the CDR3 is TGTGCCACCCGGACGGGACTAGCGGGTGCCTCCTACGAGCAGTACTTC. The genes are TRBV10-3 and TRBJ2-7; 12 nucleotides line up with TRBD2. The germline CDR1 and CDR2 sequences are ENHRY and SYGVKD. V was clipped by 10 bases and J by 0 bases; unmatched bases: 10. The CDR3 sequence is 16 residues long.

The chain uses TRBV27 and TRBJ2-3; 8 bases agree with TRBD2. Germline V lookup: CDR1 MNHEY, CDR2 SMNVEV (reference sequence). This CDR3 is built from 14 residues. The junction had 9 bases not matched to a gene; V was cut back by 5 bases and J by 8 bases. The CDR3 DNA sequence: TGTGCCAGCAGTCAGGGACTAGTCGGAACTACGCAGTATTTT. Protein sequence: CASSQGLVGTTQYF.

This clone was observed once. V gene TRBV2 combines with J gene TRBJ1-2; 9 nucleotides match TRBD1. J was trimmed by 3 bases and V by 7 bases; bases with no gene match: 3. The CDR3 spans 13 residues. The germline gives CDR1 SNHLY, CDR2 FYNNEI. The CDR3 sequence: CASTQGADYGYTF. The DNA of the CDR3 is TGTGCCAGCACACAGGGGGCGGACTATGGCTACACCTTC.

The chain carries TRBV7-9 and TRBJ1-4; TRBD1 aligns across 10 bases. After removal of 5 bases from V and 5 bases from J, the junction contained 2 bases not matched to a gene. The CDR3 loop spans 14 amino acids. Germline V gene lookup returns CDR1 SEHNR and CDR2 FQNEAQ (reference sequence). Here the CDR3 DNA reads TGTGCCAGCAGCAAGGGACAGGGGAATGAAAAACTGTTTTTT. This codes for CASSKGQGNEKLFF.

CDR3: CASFTGEIGTEAFF. CDR3 DNA sequence: TGCGCCAGCTTTACAGGGGAGATTGGCACTGAAGCTTTCTTT. The rearrangement links TRBV5-1 to TRBJ1-1; TRBD1 matches 7 bases. Germline assignment: CDR1 SGHRS and CDR2 YFSETQ. J gave up 4 bases and V 7 bases, and 10 bases lay outside the gene matches. CDR3 size: 14 residues.

V and J are TRBV29-1 and TRBJ2-6, with D perhaps assigned TRBD1 or TRBD2 (5 bases each). The V end lost 4 bases, the J end lost 0 bases, and 16 bases lay between the germline ends. Germline V CDR1 and CDR2: SQVTM, ANQGSEA. The CDR3 runs to 17 residues. The CDR3 protein is CSVAPGTGISGANVLTF. CDR3 DNA: TGCAGCGTTGCCCCGGGGACGGGCATCTCTGGGGCCAACGTCCTGACTTTC.

This chain uses TRBV11-1 with TRBJ2-2; D not certain. This CDR3 region has 15 residues. The germline V gene has CDR1 SGHAT and CDR2 FQDESV (reference sequence). Trimming stripped 0 bases from V and 6 bases from J, with 11 bases between. As DNA, the CDR3 is TGTGCCAGCAGCTTAGCTGGAAGTAGACCCGGGGAGCTGTTTTTT. The encoded protein is CASSLAGSRPGELFF. Complete variable domain (other parts from reference TRBV11-1 and TRBJ2-2): EAEVAQSPRYKITEKSQAVAFWCDPISGHATLYWYRQILGQGPELLVQFQDESVVDDSQLPKDRFSAERLKGVDSTLKIQPAELGDSAMYLCASSLAGSRPGELFFGEGSRLTVL.

This rearrangement joins TRBV29-1 to TRBJ1-1; unclear D gene. This CDR3 has 14 amino acids. From germline, CDR1 is SQVTM and CDR2 ANQGSEA. Trimming left V 1 base short and J 1 base short, with 10 bases between. The CDR3: CSVEVWGGNTEAFF. The CDR3 DNA reads as TGCAGCGTTGAAGTATGGGGAGGGAACACTGAAGCTTTCTTT.

A few counts support this clone. V is TRBV2 and J is TRBJ2-5; 8 nucleotides line up with TRBD2. This CDR3 contains 15 residues. V was clipped by 1 base and J by 4 bases; unmatched bases: 5. Germline V gives CDR1 SNHLY, CDR2 FYNNEI. CDR3 sequence reads: CASSEEGLVSETQYF. CDR3 in DNA: TGTGCCAGCAGTGAAGAGGGACTAGTGTCAGAGACCCAGTACTTC.

V gene TRBV30 combines with J gene TRBJ2-6, with D unresolved. V lost 1 base to trimming and J lost 0 bases, with 7 bases between them. Germline V gives CDR1 GTSNPN, CDR2 SVGIG (reference sequence). The CDR3 is 15 residues long. DNA of the CDR3: TGTGCCTGGAGTGAACATTTCTCTGGGGCCAACGTCCTGACTTTC. It codes for CAWSEHFSGANVLTF.

This sequence joins TRBV5-1 and TRBJ1-1, with TRBD1 identical over 10 bases. In germline, CDR1 is SGHRS, CDR2 YFSETQ. The CDR3 has 15 amino acids. Trimming removed 3 bases from V and 6 bases from J; junction bases left unmatched: 8. The chain's CDR3 is CASSSTGTGESEAFF. DNA for the CDR3: TGCGCCAGCAGCTCCACCGGGACAGGGGAATCTGAAGCTTTCTTT.

This clone was detected only a few times. V usage is TRBV7-8 and J usage is TRBJ1-2, with 9 bases aligning to TRBD1. Germline V gene data show CDR1 as SGHVS and CDR2 as FQNEAQ. Trimming at V came to 5 bases and at J to 7 bases, leaving 8 bases not matched to a gene. CDR3 size: 14 residues. CDR3 in amino acids: CASSHRDRVSGYTF. DNA for the CDR3: TGTGCCAGCAGCCACCGGGACAGGGTTTCTGGCTACACCTTC.

This clone was observed once. The V and J genes are TRBV30 and TRBJ2-3; D may match TRBD1 or TRBD2 (6 bases each). The CDR3 has 14 residues. Trimming stripped 5 bases from V and 6 bases from J, with 18 bases between. CDR1 is GTSNPN and CDR2 is SVGIG in the germline V gene (reference sequence). The CDR3 region has the DNA TGTGCCTGGGGATTAGCGGCGAGGGGGGATACGCAGTATTTT. Its protein product is CAWGLAARGDTQYF.

This clone occurred a few times. The chain recombines TRBV29-1 with TRBJ2-7; 8 bases are shared with TRBD1. CDR3 length: 14 residues. The trim removed 7 bases at V and 7 bases at J, leaving 15 bases unmatched. Germline loops: CDR1 SQVTM, CDR2 ANQGSEA. The CDR3 is CSGATTGVSREQYF. Here the CDR3 DNA reads TGCAGCGGCGCGACGACAGGGGTATCGAGGGAGCAGTACTTC.

J is TRBJ1-1 and V is TRBV2, with D possibly matching TRBD1 (5 bases). The germline V gene has CDR1 SNHLY and CDR2 FYNNEI. V shed 3 bases and J shed 0 bases, with 5 bases lying between them. This CDR3 comprises 13 residues. CDR3 amino acids: CASSEGVNTEAFF. The CDR3 DNA reads as TGTGCCAGCAGTGAGGGGGTGAACACTGAAGCTTTCTTT. Full variable domain (outside the CDR3, taken from reference TRBV2 and TRBJ1-1): EPEVTQTPSHQVTQMGQEVILRCVPISNHLYFYWYRQILGQKVEFLVSFYNNEISEKSEIFDDQFSVERPDGSNFTLKIRSTKLEDSAMYFCASSEGVNTEAFFGQGTRLTVV.

The genes are TRBV6-5 and TRBJ2-2; no firm D call. Germline V gene data show CDR1 as MNHEY and CDR2 as SVGAGI. CDR3 length: 12 amino acids. Trimming pared 2 bases from V and 4 bases from J, leaving 2 bases between. The CDR3: CASSYGTGELFF. CDR3 in DNA: TGTGCCAGCAGTTACGGCACCGGGGAGCTGTTTTTT.

V gene TRBV7-3 combines with J gene TRBJ2-1; 8 bases map to TRBD1. With V trimmed by 2 bases and J by 9 bases, 3 bases remained unmatched. This CDR3 region has 13 residues. CDR1 and CDR2 (germline): SGHTA, FQGTGA. The CDR3 DNA sequence: TGTGCCAGCAGCTTACAGGGGGCGGGTGAGCAGTTCTTC. Its protein product is CASSLQGAGEQFF.

This clone was seen a handful of times. This chain's CDR3 is CASSFEGLPSGKLFF. The CDR3 DNA is TGCGCCAGCAGCTTTGAAGGCCTACCTTCCGGAAAACTGTTTTTT. The genes are TRBV5-1 and TRBJ1-4; D unresolved. CDR1 is SGHRS and CDR2 is YFSETQ in the germline V gene. The CDR3 spans 15 residues. The V gene lost 2 bases and the J gene lost 10 bases, with 18 bases spanning the gap. Full variable domain (outside the CDR3, taken from reference TRBV5-1 and TRBJ1-4): KAGVTQTPRYLIKTRGQQVTLSCSPISGHRSVSWYQQTPGQGLQFLFEYFSETQRNKGNFPGRFSGRQFSNSRSEMNVSTLELGDSALYLCASSFEGLPSGKLFFGSGTQLSVL.

The V gene is TRBV5-1, the J gene TRBJ2-3; TRBD2 agrees at 9 bases. Trimming at V came to 0 bases and at J to 0 bases, leaving 5 bases not matched to a gene. The CDR3 spans 17 residues. The germline CDR1 and CDR2 sequences are SGHRS and YFSETQ. For the CDR3, the DNA is TGCGCCAGCAGCTTGGCAGGGCTAGCGGGGAGCACAGATACGCAGTATTTT. Its protein product is CASSLAGLAGSTDTQYF.

This clone came up a few times. The chain combines TRBV11-2 with TRBJ2-5; D is possibly TRBD2 (6 bases). This CDR3 region has 13 residues. V was cut by 4 bases and J by 3 bases, with 9 bases left in between. Germline-derived CDR1 and CDR2 are SGHAT and FQNNGV. CDR3: CASSSGLKETQYF. The CDR3 DNA sequence: TGTGCCAGCAGCTCTGGACTAAAAGAGACCCAGTACTTC. Together with reference TRBV11-2 and TRBJ2-5, the CDR3 gives the full variable domain: EAGVAQSPRYKIIEKRQSVAFWCNPISGHATLYWYQQILGQGPKLLIQFQNNGVVDDSQLPKDRFSAERLKGVDSTLKIQPAKLEDSAVYLCASSSGLKETQYFGPGTRLLVL.

In its sample, this clone was seen a few times. V and J are TRBV7-3 and TRBJ1-6; 7 bases are shared with TRBD1. The CDR3 extends over 15 amino acids. V lost 5 bases, J lost 10 bases, and 11 bases stayed unmatched. Germline V gene lookup returns CDR1 SGHTA and CDR2 FQGTGA. CDR3 in DNA: TGTGCCAGCAGCCTAGGACAGGCGACCTGGTCACCCCTCCACTTT. As protein: CASSLGQATWSPLHF.

The CDR3 DNA is TGCAGCGTTGAGGGGGGGCAGGTAGAGACCCAGTACTTC. Its protein product is CSVEGGQVETQYF. The rearrangement links TRBV29-1 to TRBJ2-5; a possible D gene is TRBD2 (7 bases). The V gene's germline CDR1 is SQVTM and CDR2 ANQGSEA. V was pared by 3 bases and J by 4 bases, with 12 bases between. This CDR3 spans 13 amino acids.